These 10 T cell receptor beta chains share one sample of origin, sequenced in a study of blood T cell repertoires in COVID-19. Profiled with immunoSEQ multiplex PCR; TCRdb holds only in-frame clones, not every one. The sample includes about 290,000 clones, 89% of them seen just once. The sample comprised peripheral blood. The source of these receptors is a woman aged 35 to 49 who had recovered from COVID-19.

This chain uses TRBV28 with TRBJ2-7; maybe TRBD2 (6 bases). Trimming took off 4 bases at V and 9 bases at J, with 22 bases between the two ends. There are 15 residues in the CDR3. Per germline, CDR1 MDHEN and CDR2 SYDVKM. The CDR3 spells CASSSAGQDLKWQYF. CDR3 DNA sequence: TGTGCCAGCAGTTCCGCGGGGCAGGACCTGAAGTGGCAGTACTTC.

The chain uses TRBV6-1 and TRBJ2-2; D gene uncertain. V lost 3 bases and J 7 bases, leaving 9 bases between the germline ends. The CDR3 length is 13 residues. Germline CDR1 reads MNHNS; CDR2 reads SASEGT. CDR3 loop: CASSENHGGELFF. The CDR3, as DNA: TGTGCCAGCAGTGAGAACCACGGCGGGGAGCTGTTTTTT.

This clone was observed a few times. This chain connects TRBV6-5 to TRBJ2-7; 8 bases map to TRBD2. CDR3 length: 15 amino acids. Germline CDR1 MNHEY, CDR2 SVGAGI. J lost 2 bases, V lost 7 bases, and 10 bases had no gene match. The CDR3, as DNA: TGTGCCAGCAATTATCTAGCGGGCGCTACCTACGAGCAGTACTTC. It yields the protein CASNYLAGATYEQYF.

The V and J genes are TRBV27 and TRBJ2-1; weak D call: TRBD2 (5 bases). Trimming took off 1 base at V and 0 bases at J, with 16 bases between the two ends. Looked up from germline, CDR1 is MNHEY and CDR2 is SMNVEV (reference sequence). The CDR3 has 18 residues. Written as DNA, the CDR3 is TGTGCCAGCAGTTTATTGAGCGTAAGCGGTAGCTCCTACAATGAGCAGTTCTTC. Translation: CASSLLSVSGSSYNEQFF.

The V gene is TRBV11-2, the J gene TRBJ1-1; D gene ambiguous. Germline loops: CDR1 SGHAT, CDR2 FQNNGV. CDR3 length equals 14 residues. V shed 1 base and J shed 0 bases, with 6 bases lying between them. The CDR3 DNA is TGTGCCAGCAGCTTAGCCCCGTTGAACACTGAAGCTTTCTTT. Translation: CASSLAPLNTEAFF. Full variable domain (outside the CDR3, taken from reference TRBV11-2 and TRBJ1-1): EAGVAQSPRYKIIEKRQSVAFWCNPISGHATLYWYQQILGQGPKLLIQFQNNGVVDDSQLPKDRFSAERLKGVDSTLKIQPAKLEDSAVYLCASSLAPLNTEAFFGQGTRLTVV.

V is TRBV6-5 and J is TRBJ2-5; 8 nucleotides agree with TRBD2. Per germline, CDR1 MNHEY and CDR2 SVGAGI. Trimming at V came to 0 bases and at J to 5 bases, leaving 5 bases not matched to a gene. The CDR3 is 15 amino acids. The CDR3 spells CASSYSSGKWETQYF. In nucleotides, the CDR3 is TGTGCCAGCAGTTACTCTAGCGGGAAGTGGGAGACCCAGTACTTC.

The chain employs TRBV7-8 and TRBJ2-7; 9 bases match TRBD1. The CDR3 runs 16 residues. Germline CDR1 and CDR2: SGHVS and FQNEAQ. V dropped 5 bases and J dropped 3; count of bases not matched to a gene: 11. CDR3 sequence (DNA): TGTGCCAGCAGCCCAATCACCGGGACAGGGAACTACGAGCAGTACTTC. Amino acids: CASSPITGTGNYEQYF.

The chain is built from TRBV28 and TRBJ2-7; 9 positions match TRBD2. Germline CDR1 reads MDHEN; CDR2 reads SYDVKM. This CDR3 comprises 15 residues. J was trimmed by 3 bases and V by 6 bases; bases with no gene match: 9. The CDR3 DNA is TGTGCCAGCAGGTTAGCGGGGGTGGGCATCTACGAGCAGTACTTC. Translation: CASRLAGVGIYEQYF.

The chain has TRBV19 and TRBJ2-2, with TRBD2 matching 14 bases. CDR1 is LNHDA, CDR2 SQIVND, per germline (reference sequence). The CDR3 has 14 amino acids. The junction had 3 bases not matched to a gene; V was cut back by 9 bases and J by 6 bases. CDR3 in DNA: TGTGCCAGCACGACTAGCGGGAGGGCCGGGGAGCTGTTTTTT. Its translation: CASTTSGRAGELFF.

V and J are TRBV19 and TRBJ2-3, with 7 bases identical to TRBD2. With V trimmed by 1 base and J by 4 bases, 2 bases remained unmatched. The CDR3 contains 14 residues. Germline lookup yields CDR1 LNHDA and CDR2 SQIVND (reference sequence). The CDR3 loop is CASSIALAADTQYF. The CDR3 coding sequence is TGTGCCAGTAGTATAGCTCTAGCGGCAGATACGCAGTATTTT.